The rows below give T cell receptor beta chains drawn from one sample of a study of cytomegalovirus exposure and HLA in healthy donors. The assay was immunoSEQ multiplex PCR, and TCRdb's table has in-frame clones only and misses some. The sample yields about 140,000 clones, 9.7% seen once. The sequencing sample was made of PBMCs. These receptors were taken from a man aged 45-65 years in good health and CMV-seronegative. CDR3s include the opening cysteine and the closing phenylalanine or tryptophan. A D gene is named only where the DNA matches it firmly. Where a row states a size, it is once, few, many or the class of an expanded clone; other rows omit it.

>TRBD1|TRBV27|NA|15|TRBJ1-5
TGTGCCAGCAGTTTCCTGGGACAGGCCAATCAGCCCCAGCATTTT
CASSFLGQANQPQHF
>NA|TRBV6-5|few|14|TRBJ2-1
TGTGCCAGCAGTCCACGGGACATCTACAATGAGCAGTTCTTC
CASSPRDIYNEQFF
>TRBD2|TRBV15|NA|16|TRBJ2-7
TGTGCCACCAGCCTCGAAGTAGGCGGGGGGACCTACGAGCAGTACTTC
CATSLEVGGGTYEQYF
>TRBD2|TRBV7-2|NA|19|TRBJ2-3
TGTGCCAGCAGCTTGGAGCCCGGAATAGCGGGAGGGTCTTCCGATACGCAGTATTTT
CASSLEPGIAGGSSDTQYF
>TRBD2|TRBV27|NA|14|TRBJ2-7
TGTGCCAGCAGTCTCACCGGGACTAGGGGCGAGCAGTACTTC
CASSLTGTRGEQYF
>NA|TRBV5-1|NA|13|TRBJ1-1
TGCGCCAGCAGCACGACAGGGAACACTGAAGCTTTCTTT
CASSTTGNTEAFF
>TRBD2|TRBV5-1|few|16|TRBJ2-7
TGCGCCAGCAGCTTGAAGGGTCCTAGCGGGGTCTACGAGCAGTACTTC
CASSLKGPSGVYEQYF
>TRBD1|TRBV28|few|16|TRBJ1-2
TGTGCCAGCAGTCTGACAGGGGGCCCTCGGGTAAATGGCTACACCTTC
CASSLTGGPRVNGYTF
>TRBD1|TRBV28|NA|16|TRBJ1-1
TGTGCCAGCAGTTTTGCCCACAGGGGCGCTAATAGGGGGGCTTTCTTT
CASSFAHRGANRGAFF
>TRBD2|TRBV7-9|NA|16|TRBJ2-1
TGTGCCAGCAGCCCCCGCGGGGGGTCGGGGTACAATGAGCAGTTCTTC
CASSPRGGSGYNEQFF
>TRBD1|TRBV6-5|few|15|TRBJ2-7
TGTGCCAGCATTAAGCCGGGACAGGGTACCTACGAGCAGTACTTC
CASIKPGQGTYEQYF
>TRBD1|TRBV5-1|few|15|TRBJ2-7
TGCGCCAGCAACTTGGTGGGGACAGGGGGCGACGAGCAGTACTTC
CASNLVGTGGDEQYF
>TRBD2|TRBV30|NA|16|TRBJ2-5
TGTGCCTGGAGCCTGGGTGCTAGCGGAACTCAAGAGACCCAGTACTTC
CAWSLGASGTQETQYF
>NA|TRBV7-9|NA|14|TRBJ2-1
TGTGCCAGCACTCGGAGCAGTCCCTACAATGAGCAGTTCTTC
CASTRSSPYNEQFF
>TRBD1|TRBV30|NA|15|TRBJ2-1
TGTGCCTGGAGTCGACCCGGGACAGGGGGAAATGAGCAGTTCTTC
CAWSRPGTGGNEQFF
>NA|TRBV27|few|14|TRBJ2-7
TGTGCCAGCAGTTTATTTCGGGGGAGTTACGAGCAGTACTTC
CASSLFRGSYEQYF
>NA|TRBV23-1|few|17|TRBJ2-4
TGCGCCAGCAGTCAATCGGGCAGGGGTTTAGTCAAAAACATTCAGTACTTC
CASSQSGRGLVKNIQYF
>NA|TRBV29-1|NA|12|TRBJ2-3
TGCAGCGTTGAAAGGGGGTTGGATACGCAGTATTTT
CSVERGLDTQYF
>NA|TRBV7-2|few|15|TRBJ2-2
TGTGCCAGCAGCTTAGGTTCTATGAACACCGGGGAGCTGTTTTTT
CASSLGSMNTGELFF
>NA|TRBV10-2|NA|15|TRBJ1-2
TGCGCCAGCAGTGAGTCTCGGGGGGGGCAGTATGGCTACACCTTC
CASSESRGGQYGYTF
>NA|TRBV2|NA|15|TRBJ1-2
TGTGCCAGCAGTGATTCTAGACGGATTCTTGATGGCTACACCTTC
CASSDSRRILDGYTF
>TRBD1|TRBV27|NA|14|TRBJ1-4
TGTGCCAGCAGTACCCCAGGGGGGAGTGAAAAACTGTTTTTT
CASSTPGGSEKLFF